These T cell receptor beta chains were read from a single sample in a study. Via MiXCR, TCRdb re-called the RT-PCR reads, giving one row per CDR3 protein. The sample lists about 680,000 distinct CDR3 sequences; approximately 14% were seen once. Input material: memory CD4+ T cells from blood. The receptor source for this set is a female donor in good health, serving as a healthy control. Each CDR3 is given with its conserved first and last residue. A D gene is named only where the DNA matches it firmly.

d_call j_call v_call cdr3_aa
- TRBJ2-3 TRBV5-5 CASSFDRPTDTQYF
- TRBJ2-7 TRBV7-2 CASSQISYEQYF
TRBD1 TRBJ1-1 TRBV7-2 CASSLHQGTGQLVRRAFF
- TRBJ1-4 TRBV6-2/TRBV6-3 CASSRKQGLDEKLFF
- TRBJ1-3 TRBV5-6 CASSMDPSGNTIYF
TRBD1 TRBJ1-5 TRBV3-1 CASSHSGTGVGGNQPQHF
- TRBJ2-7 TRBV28 CASRPSGAGDEQYF
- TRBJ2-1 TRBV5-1 CASSLPPSKNEQFF
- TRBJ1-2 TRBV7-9 CASSLDRTKGYTF
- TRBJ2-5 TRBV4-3 CASSREGGGETQYF
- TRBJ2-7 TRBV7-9 CASSLAHSGDEQYF
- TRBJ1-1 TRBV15 CATSRGGLNTEAFF
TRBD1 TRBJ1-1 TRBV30 CAWGTGTGGNTEAFF
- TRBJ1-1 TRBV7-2 CASSLDTGEAFF
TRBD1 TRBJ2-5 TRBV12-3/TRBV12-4 CASRRTGLSKTQYF
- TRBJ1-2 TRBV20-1 CSAPPHMTGDYGYTF
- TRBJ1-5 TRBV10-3 CAISEFGDSNQPQHF
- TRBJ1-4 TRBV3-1 CASSQEGITGSKLFF
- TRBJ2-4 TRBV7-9 CASTPPGRTDGNIQYF
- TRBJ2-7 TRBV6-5 CASSPTTTGWGFYEQYF
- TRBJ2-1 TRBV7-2 CASSSWAAPNNEQFF
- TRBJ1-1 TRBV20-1 CSARDPTGNTEAFF
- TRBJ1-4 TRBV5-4 CASSEGTREKLFF
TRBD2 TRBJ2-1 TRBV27 CASNSGSKRGGNYNEQFF
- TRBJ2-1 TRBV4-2 CASSQDVRELYNEQFF
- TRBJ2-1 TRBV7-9 CASSPFSGVGRIF
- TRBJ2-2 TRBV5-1 CASTLGEWNTGELFF
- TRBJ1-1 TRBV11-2 CASSFARTEAFF
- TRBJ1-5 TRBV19 CASGVPLNSNQPQHF
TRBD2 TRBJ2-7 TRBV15 CATSTGTSGYEQYF
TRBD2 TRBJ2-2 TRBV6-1 CASRIGLAGGGELFF
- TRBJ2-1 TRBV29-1 CSVQRTESDEQFF
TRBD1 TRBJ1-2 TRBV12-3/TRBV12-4 CASSPNRGYGYTF
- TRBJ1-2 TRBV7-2 CASSPVGNYGYTF
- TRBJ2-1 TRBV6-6 CASSYSNRANEQFF
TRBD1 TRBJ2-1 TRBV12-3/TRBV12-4 CASRGDRGDEQFF
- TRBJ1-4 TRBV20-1 CSAIVRGVNEKLFF
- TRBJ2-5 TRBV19 CASSIRDSETQYF
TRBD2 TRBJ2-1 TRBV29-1 CSDRTSRNEQFF
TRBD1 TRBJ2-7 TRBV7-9 CASSNDRGRGQYF
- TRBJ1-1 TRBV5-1 CASSLEGQTYTEAFF
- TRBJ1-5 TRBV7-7 CASSEGRDQPQHF
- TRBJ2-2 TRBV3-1 CASSSGMAGHTGELFF
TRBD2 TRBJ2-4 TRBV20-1 CSARETSGLGNIQYF
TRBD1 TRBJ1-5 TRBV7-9 CASSLAWDRNQPQHF
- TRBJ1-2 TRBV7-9 CASSLVGDNHYGYTF
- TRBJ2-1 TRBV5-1 CARSLDSTPLQFF
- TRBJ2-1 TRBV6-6 CASSWATGQNYNEQFF
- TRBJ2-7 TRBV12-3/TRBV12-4 CASTVTGTYEQYF
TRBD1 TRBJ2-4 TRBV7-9 CASSRQGWAKNIQYF
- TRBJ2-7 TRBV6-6 CASSYVGASYEQYF
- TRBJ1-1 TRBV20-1 CSAPPPGRGWTEAFF
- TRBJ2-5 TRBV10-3 CAISESGRQETQYF
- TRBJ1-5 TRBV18 CASSQQPNTHSNQPQHF
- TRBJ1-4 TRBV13 CASRTSGTMNEKLFF
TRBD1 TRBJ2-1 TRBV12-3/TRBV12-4 CASSLPGTGEFF
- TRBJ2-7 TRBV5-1 CASRSILPPYEQYF
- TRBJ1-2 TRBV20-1 CSARDSGRSTNYGYTF
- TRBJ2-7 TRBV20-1 CSALQGAYEQYF